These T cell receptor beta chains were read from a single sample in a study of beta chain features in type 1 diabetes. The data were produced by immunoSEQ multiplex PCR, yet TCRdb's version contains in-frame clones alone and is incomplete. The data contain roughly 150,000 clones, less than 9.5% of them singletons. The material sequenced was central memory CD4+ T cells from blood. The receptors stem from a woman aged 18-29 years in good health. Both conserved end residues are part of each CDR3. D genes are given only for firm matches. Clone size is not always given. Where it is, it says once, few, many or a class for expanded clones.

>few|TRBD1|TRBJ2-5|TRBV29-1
CSVFRTGEETQYF
TGCAGCGTCTTCAGGACAGGGGAAGAGACCCAGTACTTC
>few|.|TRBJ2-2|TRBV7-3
CASSPPGADTGELFF
TGTGCCAGCAGCCCACCAGGGGCGGACACCGGGGAGCTGTTTTTT
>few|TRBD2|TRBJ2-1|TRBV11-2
CASSRDYSSYNEQFF
TGTGCCAGCAGTCGGGACTACAGCTCCTACAATGAGCAGTTCTTC
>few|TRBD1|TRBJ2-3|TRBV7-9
CASSLLQGEDTQYF
TGTGCCAGCAGCTTATTACAGGGGGAAGATACGCAGTATTTT
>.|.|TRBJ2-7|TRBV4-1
CASSPTTTPGQAYEQYF
TGCGCCAGCAGCCCAACCACGACCCCGGGACAAGCCTACGAGCAGTACTTC
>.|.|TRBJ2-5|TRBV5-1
CASRLEEETQYF
TGCGCCAGCCGTCTAGAGGAAGAGACCCAGTACTTC
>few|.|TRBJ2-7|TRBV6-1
CASQTVLSYEQYF
TGTGCCAGCCAGACAGTGCTCTCCTACGAGCAGTACTTC
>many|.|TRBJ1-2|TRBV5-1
CASSLSPGHDNYGYTF
TGCGCCAGCAGCTTATCTCCGGGACACGATAACTATGGCTACACCTTC
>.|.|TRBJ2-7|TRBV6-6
CASSYSGGAQGYEQYF
TGTGCCAGCAGTTACTCGGGGGGGGCCCAGGGGTACGAGCAGTACTTC
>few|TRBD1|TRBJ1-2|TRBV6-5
CASRSGQRIWGYTF
TGTGCCAGCAGGTCGGGACAGAGGATTTGGGGCTACACCTTC
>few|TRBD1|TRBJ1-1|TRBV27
CASSSGQGTEAFF
TGTGCCAGCAGTTCTGGACAGGGCACTGAAGCTTTCTTT
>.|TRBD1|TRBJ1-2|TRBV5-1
CASRIRGQGDGYTF
TGCGCCAGCAGGATACGCGGACAGGGCGATGGCTACACCTTC
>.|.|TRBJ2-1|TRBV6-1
CASSVGQIEKEQFF
TGTGCCAGCAGTGTAGGACAGATCGAAAAGGAGCAGTTCTTC
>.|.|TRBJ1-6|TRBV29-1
CSVAQGWNSPLHF
TGCAGCGTTGCCCAGGGATGGAATTCACCCCTCCACTTT
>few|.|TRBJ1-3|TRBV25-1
CASSEANSGNTIYF
TGTGCCAGCAGTGAGGCAAACTCTGGAAACACCATATATTTT
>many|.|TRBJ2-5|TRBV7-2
CASSLQETQYF
TGTGCCAGCAGCCTACAGGAGACCCAGTACTTC
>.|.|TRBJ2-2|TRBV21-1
CASSKGRTDYSGELFF
TGTGCCAGCAGCAAAGGGCGGACTGATTATTCCGGGGAGCTGTTTTTT
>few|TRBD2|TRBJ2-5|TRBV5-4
CASSFQAAGEETQYF
TGTGCCAGCAGCTTTCAAGCGGCGGGGGAAGAGACCCAGTACTTC
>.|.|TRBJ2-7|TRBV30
CAWNSRSYEQYF
TGTGCCTGGAATTCCCGATCCTACGAGCAGTACTTC
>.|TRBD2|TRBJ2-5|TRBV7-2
CASSLSVAGETQYF
TGTGCCAGCAGCTTATCGGTAGCGGGGGAGACCCAGTACTTC